This T cell receptor (beta chain) was recorded in a study of CD8+CD57+ T cells in acquired aplastic anemia. Study details: DNA per sorted CD4+ or CD8+ sample ranged about 0.19 to 30 ug, averaging around 3.1 ug.

Only patients with CD8+CD57+ cell expansion on flow cytometry were chosen for sequencing. Severe acquired aplastic anemia was the diagnosis recorded for all patients. Ten or more counts support this clonotype. CDR3 and TCR beta VDJ profiling relied on a genomic DNA template. TCRdb reprocessed the reads with MiXCR, giving one entry per CDR3 protein. Of 150,000 to 180,000 distinct CDR3 sequences listed, about 50% are singletons. Germline-derived CDR1 and CDR2 are MGHRA and YSYEKL. The CDR3 length is 16 residues. With V trimmed by 3 bases and J by 6 bases, 8 bases remained unmatched. This chain joins TRBV4-1 and TRBJ1-4; the match to TRBD1 covers 9 bases. This TCR was recovered from a human donor with aplastic anemia. The sequenced sample consisted of sorted CD4+, CD8+, or CD8+CD57+ T cells (not recorded which) from PBMCs. CDR3 sequence reads: CASSHGTGRRHEKLFF. The DNA of the CDR3 is TGCGCCAGCAGCCATGGGACAGGGAGGCGGCATGAAAAACTGTTTTTT.